The 2 T cell receptor beta chains given below trace back to one sample, sequenced in a study of blood T cell repertoires in COVID-19. The repertoire was sequenced with immunoSEQ multiplex PCR; TCRdb's copy has only in-frame clones and lacks some. The data hold about 520,000 clones, with approximately 83% observed a single time. What was sequenced was peripheral blood. All receptors come from a human donor in a cohort sampled during active COVID-19.

This chain links TRBV18 with TRBJ2-4, with 9 bases identical to TRBD1. The CDR3 has 16 residues. Trimming at V came to 0 bases and at J to 4 bases, leaving 4 bases not matched to a gene. Germline V lookup: CDR1 KGHSH, CDR2 LQKENI. The CDR3 here is CASSPPSTGGKNIQYF. As DNA, the CDR3 is TGTGCCAGCTCACCACCTTCGACAGGGGGAAAAAACATTCAGTACTTC.

This chain connects TRBV20-1 to TRBJ1-1; possible D gene TRBD1, 6 bases. Germline CDR1 DFQATT, CDR2 SNEGSKA (reference sequence). The V and J ends lost 5 bases and 11 bases respectively, with 15 bases between them. CDR3 length: 11 amino acids. CDR3 in DNA: TGCAGTGCTGGAACAGGGATGTTGGCTTTCTTT. The encoded protein is CSAGTGMLAFF.